The 23 T cell receptor beta chains reported below all come from one sample, sequenced in a study of shared clonotypes between healthy human individuals. Clones were read by immunoSEQ multiplex PCR, and TCRdb kept only the in-frame ones, dropping some. The sample records roughly 760,000 clones, 74% being singletons. The sequencing sample was made of memory CD4+ T cells sorted from blood. Subset indicated: CD45RA-negative fraction. The source is a woman in her twenties or thirties in good health.

The sample holds one count of this clone. The chain is built from TRBV28 and TRBJ2-1; 8 bases line up with TRBD2. The CDR3 loop spans 17 amino acids. With V trimmed by 6 bases and J by 4 bases, 14 bases remained unmatched. Germline assignment: CDR1 MDHEN and CDR2 SYDVKM. CDR3 loop: CASSQSGVAGRYNEQFF. CDR3 bases: TGTGCCAGCAGCCAGAGTGGTGTAGCGGGACGTTACAATGAGCAGTTCTTC.

A note on this clone: The junction differs from germline at one of its ends, possibly a read error. The CDR3 DNA follows: TGTACCAGCAGTCCTCTCCTGAACACTGAAGCTTTCTTT. It translates to CTSSPLLNTEAFF. V usage is TRBV6-5 and J usage is TRBJ1-1, with unresolved D. The germline gives CDR1 MNHEY, CDR2 SVGAGI. The CDR3 contains 13 residues.

The rearrangement links TRBV28 to TRBJ2-5; 8 bases are a match to TRBD1. V was clipped by 0 bases and J by 6 bases; unmatched bases: 6. The CDR3 loop spans 15 amino acids. Germline V gene lookup returns CDR1 MDHEN and CDR2 SYDVKM. CDR3 loop: CASSLWADREKTQYF. The CDR3 nucleotides read TGTGCCAGCAGTTTATGGGCGGACAGGGAGAAGACCCAGTACTTC.

The chain has TRBV20-1 and TRBJ2-7; D unclear. CDR1 and CDR2 (germline): DFQATT, SNEGSKA (reference sequence). V was shortened by 4 bases and J by 4 bases, with 8 bases between the two germline ends. CDR3 length: 11 residues. CDR3 sequence (DNA): TGCAGTGCTAAAACCGGATACGAGCAGTACTTC. Amino acid sequence: CSAKTGYEQYF.

This rearrangement joins TRBV19 to TRBJ2-3, with D unclear. Looked up from germline, CDR1 is LNHDA and CDR2 is SQIVND (reference sequence). The CDR3 runs to 14 residues. V was trimmed by 4 bases and J by 1 base, leaving 9 bases between them. The CDR3 sequence: CASSSGHRTDTQYF. The CDR3 bases are TGTGCCAGTAGTAGCGGTCACCGCACAGATACGCAGTATTTT.

This clone was detected ten times or more. This sample includes further DNA sequences coding for the same CDR3. The chain joins TRBV5-1 to TRBJ1-1, with D hard to call. Per germline, CDR1 SGHRS and CDR2 YFSETQ. This CDR3 has 11 amino acids. V was pared by 0 bases and J by 3 bases, with 0 bases between. Here the CDR3 DNA reads TGCGCCAGCAGCTTGGACACTGAAGCTTTCTTT. It translates to CASSLDTEAFF. Combining the CDR3 with reference TRBV5-1 and TRBJ1-1 gives the whole variable domain KAGVTQTPRYLIKTRGQQVTLSCSPISGHRSVSWYQQTPGQGLQFLFEYFSETQRNKGNFPGRFSGRQFSNSRSEMNVSTLELGDSALYLCASSLDTEAFFGQGTRLTVV.

This clone was picked up a small number of times. The rearrangement joins TRBV2 to TRBJ2-7; TRBD2 agrees at 8 bases. There are 14 residues in the CDR3. Trimming at V came to 11 bases and at J to 1 base, leaving 10 bases not matched to a gene. Looked up from germline, CDR1 is SNHLY and CDR2 is FYNNEI. The CDR3 nucleotides are TGTGCCGGTCAGACTAGCGATATTTCCTACGAGCAGTACTTC. Its protein is CAGQTSDISYEQYF.

The genes are TRBV7-3 and TRBJ2-5, with 9 nucleotides matching TRBD2. J gave up 2 bases and V 2 bases, and 9 bases lay outside the gene matches. The CDR3 contains 17 residues. From germline, CDR1 is SGHTA and CDR2 FQGTGA. The CDR3 region is CASSLARGLASQETQYF. CDR3 bases: TGTGCCAGCAGCTTAGCCCGCGGACTAGCGAGTCAAGAGACCCAGTACTTC.

The CDR3: CASSPHRGTEAFF. CDR3 coding DNA: TGTGCCAGCAGTCCGCACAGGGGAACTGAAGCTTTCTTT. The chain links TRBV28 to TRBJ1-1, with TRBD1 matching over 7 bases. Germline assignment: CDR1 MDHEN and CDR2 SYDVKM. The CDR3 consists of 13 residues. The ends lost 5 bases at V and 5 bases at J; junction bases unmatched: 5.

This chain joins TRBV30 and TRBJ2-7, with no clear D. Trimming cost V 0 bases and J 5 bases, with 8 bases left between them. The germline V gene encodes CDR1 GTSNPN and CDR2 SVGIG (reference sequence). This CDR3 spans 12 amino acids. The chain's CDR3 is CAWSVGYHEQYF. The CDR3 nucleotides read TGTGCCTGGAGTGTTGGGTATCACGAGCAGTACTTC.

This clone was picked up a small number of times. The V call is TRBV7-3, the J call TRBJ2-2; 9 bases match TRBD2. Trimming removed 3 bases from V and 4 bases from J; junction bases left unmatched: 6. The V gene's germline CDR1 is SGHTA and CDR2 FQGTGA. CDR3 length: 16 residues. The CDR3 is CASSLLGSGSTGELFF. The CDR3 DNA is TGTGCCAGCAGCTTGCTGGGTAGCGGGAGCACCGGGGAGCTGTTTTTT.

This clone was detected many times. The chain recombines TRBV2 with TRBJ1-3, with a tentative D call TRBD1 (5 bases). The germline V and J ends were trimmed by 3 bases and 1 base, with 16 bases remaining between them. CDR3 length: 17 amino acids. Germline V gene sequence: CDR1 SNHLY, CDR2 FYNNEI. CDR3 sequence: CASSEGVFPLSGNTIYF. The CDR3 nucleotides read TGTGCCAGCAGTGAGGGGGTTTTCCCTCTTTCTGGAAACACCATATATTTT.

The chain joins TRBV29-1 to TRBJ2-1; no clear D. The CDR3 is made up of 16 amino acids. The V and J ends lost 0 bases and 0 bases respectively, with 12 bases between them. Germline CDR1 and CDR2: SQVTM and ANQGSEA. The CDR3 spells CSVEDLPVSSYNEQFF. The CDR3 DNA is TGCAGCGTTGAAGATCTCCCCGTCAGCTCCTACAATGAGCAGTTCTTC.

The rearrangement links TRBV29-1 to TRBJ2-7; 11 bases line up with TRBD2. This CDR3 is built from 14 residues. After removal of 7 bases from V and 0 bases from J, the junction contained 5 bases not matched to a gene. Germline CDR1 is SQVTM and CDR2 is ANQGSEA. The DNA for the CDR3 is TGCAGCGCATATACTAGCGGGAGCTCCTACGAGCAGTACTTC. Translated: CSAYTSGSSYEQYF.

This chain joins TRBV7-3 and TRBJ2-3; the D gene could be TRBD1 or TRBD2 (6 bases each). The CDR3 has 17 residues. Trimming pared 0 bases from V and 4 bases from J, leaving 17 bases between. Germline lookup yields CDR1 SGHTA and CDR2 FQGTGA. CDR3 sequence reads: CASSLTGGLDGSDTQYF. CDR3 coding DNA: TGTGCCAGCAGCTTAACGGGGGGCCTGGACGGATCAGATACGCAGTATTTT.

The J gene is TRBJ1-5, the V gene TRBV6-1; 10 bases line up with TRBD1. The CDR3 is 17 residues long. Germline V gene sequence: CDR1 MNHNS, CDR2 SASEGT. Trimming removed 3 bases from V and 2 bases from J; junction bases left unmatched: 7. This CDR3 is CASSETFGQGGNQPQHF. The CDR3 DNA reads as TGTGCCAGCAGTGAGACGTTTGGACAGGGGGGCAATCAGCCCCAGCATTTT.

This clone was seen a single time. The chain has TRBV27 and TRBJ1-1; D uncertain. The length of the CDR3 is 13 residues. Germline V CDR1 and CDR2: MNHEY, SMNVEV (reference sequence). V was trimmed by 6 bases and J by 5 bases, leaving 13 bases between them. The CDR3 region is CASRPTPGTEAFF. Written as DNA, the CDR3 is TGTGCCAGCAGGCCCACCCCGGGTACTGAAGCTTTCTTT.

This clone came up a few times. The chain joins TRBV28 to TRBJ2-7; no clear D gene. CDR1 MDHEN and CDR2 SYDVKM come from the germline V gene. V was clipped by 4 bases and J by 0 bases, with 4 bases between them. The CDR3 has 12 amino acids. The CDR3 spells CASSSSSYEQYF. DNA for the CDR3: TGTGCCAGCAGTTCCAGCTCCTACGAGCAGTACTTC. The variable domain in full, with the rest retrieved from reference TRBV28 and TRBJ2-7, is DVKVTQSSRYLVKRTGEKVFLECVQDMDHENMFWYRQDPGLGLRLIYFSYDVKMKEKGDIPEGYSVSREKKERFSLILESASTNQTSMYLCASSSSSYEQYFGPGTRLTVT.

The chain couples TRBV5-1 to TRBJ2-3; 9 nucleotides match TRBD1. Germline CDR1 reads SGHRS; CDR2 reads YFSETQ. The junction had 10 bases not matched to a gene; V was cut back by 3 bases and J by 5 bases. This CDR3 comprises 16 residues. CDR3 DNA sequence: TGCGCCAGCAGCTCAGCGGGACAGGGATATGGAGATACGCAGTATTTT. This encodes CASSSAGQGYGDTQYF.

V gene TRBV28 combines with J gene TRBJ2-7; D is uncertain. The CDR3 covers 14 residues. Germline V gene lookup returns CDR1 MDHEN and CDR2 SYDVKM. The ends were cut back, 8 bases at V and 2 bases at J, with 16 bases in the middle. The CDR3 loop is CASAALAGAYEQYF. CDR3 nucleotide sequence: TGTGCCAGCGCGGCTTTAGCTGGAGCCTACGAGCAGTACTTC.

The chain combines TRBV19 with TRBJ1-1, with a tentative D call TRBD1 (5 bases). The CDR3 length is 15 residues. CDR1 and CDR2 from the germline V gene are LNHDA and SQIVND (reference sequence). V was pared by 1 base and J by 0 bases, with 9 bases between. This CDR3 is CASSIGGNLNTEAFF. Here the CDR3 DNA reads TGTGCCAGTAGTATAGGGGGGAACCTGAACACTGAAGCTTTCTTT. Drawing the rest from reference TRBV19 and TRBJ1-1, the complete variable domain is DGGITQSPKYLFRKEGQNVTLSCEQNLNHDAMYWYRQDPGQGLRLIYYSQIVNDFQKGDIAEGYSVSREKKESFPLTVTSAQKNPTAFYLCASSIGGNLNTEAFFGQGTRLTVV.

The chain carries TRBV5-1 and TRBJ2-1; D might be TRBD1 or TRBD2, each matching 6 bases. CDR3 length: 14 residues. Trimming removed 1 base from V and 7 bases from J, with 12 bases in between. From germline, CDR1 is SGHRS and CDR2 YFSETQ. The CDR3 is CASSLTGAGNEQFF. In DNA form, the CDR3 reads TGCGCCAGCAGCTTGACGGGGGCGGGAAATGAGCAGTTCTTC. Variable domain in full (rest from reference TRBV5-1 and TRBJ2-1): KAGVTQTPRYLIKTRGQQVTLSCSPISGHRSVSWYQQTPGQGLQFLFEYFSETQRNKGNFPGRFSGRQFSNSRSEMNVSTLELGDSALYLCASSLTGAGNEQFFGPGTRLTVL.

In its sample, this clone was seen a few times. The V call is TRBV7-6, the J call TRBJ2-3; weak D call: TRBD1 (6 bases). The length of the CDR3 is 18 residues. V was trimmed by 5 bases and J by 5 bases, leaving 26 bases between them. The germline CDR1 and CDR2 sequences are SGHVS and FNYEAQ. The CDR3 DNA reads TGTGCCAGCAGCAATGGGAAGTCTTATGGGGGCCGTGAAGATACGCAGTATTTT. It encodes CASSNGKSYGGREDTQYF.